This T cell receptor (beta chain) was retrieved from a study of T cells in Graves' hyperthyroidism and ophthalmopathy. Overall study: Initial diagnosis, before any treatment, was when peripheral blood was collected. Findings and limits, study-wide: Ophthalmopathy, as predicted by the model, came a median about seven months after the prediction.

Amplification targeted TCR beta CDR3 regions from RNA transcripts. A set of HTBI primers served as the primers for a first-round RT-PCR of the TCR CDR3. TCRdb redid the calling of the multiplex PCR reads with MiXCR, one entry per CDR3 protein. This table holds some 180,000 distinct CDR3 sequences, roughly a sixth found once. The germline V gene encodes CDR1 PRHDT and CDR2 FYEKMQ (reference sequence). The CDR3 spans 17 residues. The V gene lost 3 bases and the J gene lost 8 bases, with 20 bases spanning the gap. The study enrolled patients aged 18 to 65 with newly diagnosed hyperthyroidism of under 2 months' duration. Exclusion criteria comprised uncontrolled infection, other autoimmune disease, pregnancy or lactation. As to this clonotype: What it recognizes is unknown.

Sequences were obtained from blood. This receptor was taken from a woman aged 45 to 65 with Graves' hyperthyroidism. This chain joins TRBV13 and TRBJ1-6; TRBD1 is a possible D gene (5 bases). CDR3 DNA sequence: TGTGCCAGCAGCTTCCGCCAGGGCGGCTTGAAGGATTCACCCCTCCACTTT. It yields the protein CASSFRQGGLKDSPLHF.